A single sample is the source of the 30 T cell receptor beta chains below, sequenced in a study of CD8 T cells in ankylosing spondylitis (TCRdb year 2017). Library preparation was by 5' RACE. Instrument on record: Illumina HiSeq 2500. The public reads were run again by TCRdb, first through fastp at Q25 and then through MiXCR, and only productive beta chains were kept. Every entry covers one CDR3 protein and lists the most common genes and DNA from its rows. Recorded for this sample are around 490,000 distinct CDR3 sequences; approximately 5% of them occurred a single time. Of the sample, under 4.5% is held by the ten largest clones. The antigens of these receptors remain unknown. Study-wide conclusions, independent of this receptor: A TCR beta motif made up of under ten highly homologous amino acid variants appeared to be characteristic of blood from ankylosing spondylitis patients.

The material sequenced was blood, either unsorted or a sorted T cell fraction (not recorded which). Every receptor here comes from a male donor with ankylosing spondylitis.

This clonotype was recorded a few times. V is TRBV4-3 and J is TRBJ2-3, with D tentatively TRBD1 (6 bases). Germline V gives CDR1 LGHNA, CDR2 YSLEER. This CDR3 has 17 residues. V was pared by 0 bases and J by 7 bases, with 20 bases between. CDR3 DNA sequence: TGCGCCAGCAGCCAAGATCTTGACAGGTCGATTGTGAATACGCAGTATTTT. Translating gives CASSQDLDRSIVNTQYF.

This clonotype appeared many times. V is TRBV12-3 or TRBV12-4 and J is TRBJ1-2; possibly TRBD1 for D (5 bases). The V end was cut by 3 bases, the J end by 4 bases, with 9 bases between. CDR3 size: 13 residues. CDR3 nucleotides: TGTGCCAGCAGTTTCCAGGGTACCTATGGCTACACCTTC. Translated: CASSFQGTYGYTF.

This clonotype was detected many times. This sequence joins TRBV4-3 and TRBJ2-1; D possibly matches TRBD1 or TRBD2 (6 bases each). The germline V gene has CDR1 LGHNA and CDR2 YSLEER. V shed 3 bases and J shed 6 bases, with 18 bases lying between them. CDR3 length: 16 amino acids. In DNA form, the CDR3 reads TGCGCCAGCAGCCACCTAGGTCGGGGGCTCGCCAATGAGCAGTTCTTC. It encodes CASSHLGRGLANEQFF.

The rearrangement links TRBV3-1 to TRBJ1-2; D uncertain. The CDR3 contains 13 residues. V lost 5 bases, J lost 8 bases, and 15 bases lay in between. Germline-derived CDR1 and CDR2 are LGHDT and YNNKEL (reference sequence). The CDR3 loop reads CASSYLESSGYTF. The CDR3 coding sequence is TGTGCCAGCAGCTACTTGGAATCGTCCGGCTACACCTTC.

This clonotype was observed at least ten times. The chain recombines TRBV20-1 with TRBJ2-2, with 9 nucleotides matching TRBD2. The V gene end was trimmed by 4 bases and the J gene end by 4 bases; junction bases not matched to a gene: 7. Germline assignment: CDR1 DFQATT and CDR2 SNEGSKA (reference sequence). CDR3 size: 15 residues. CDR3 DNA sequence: TGCAGTGCTACCACCGGACTAGCGACCACCGGGGAGCTGTTTTTT. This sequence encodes CSATTGLATTGELFF.

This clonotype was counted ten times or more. CDR3 nucleotide sequence: TGCGCCAGCAGCCAAGGCGGGGGTGAAGCTTTCTTT. Protein sequence: CASSQGGGEAFF. The chain uses TRBV4-3 and TRBJ1-1; possibly TRBD1 for D (5 bases). CDR3 length equals 12 residues. V lost 1 base and J 7 bases, leaving 7 bases between the germline ends. In germline, CDR1 is LGHNA, CDR2 YSLEER.

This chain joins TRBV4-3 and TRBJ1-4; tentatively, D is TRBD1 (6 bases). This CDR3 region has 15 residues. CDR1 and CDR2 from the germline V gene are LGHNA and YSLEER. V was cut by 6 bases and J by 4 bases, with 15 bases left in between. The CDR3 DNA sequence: TGCGCCAGCAGTCGAACAGGGTGGGGTAATGAAAAACTGTTTTTT. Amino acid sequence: CASSRTGWGNEKLFF.

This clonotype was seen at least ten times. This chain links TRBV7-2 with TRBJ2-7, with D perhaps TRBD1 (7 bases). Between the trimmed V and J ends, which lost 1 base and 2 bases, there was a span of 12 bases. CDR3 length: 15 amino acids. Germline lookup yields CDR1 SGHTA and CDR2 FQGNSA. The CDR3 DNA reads TGTGCCAGCAGCTTAGAGCCAGGGGGGACCTACGAGCAGTACTTC. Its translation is CASSLEPGGTYEQYF. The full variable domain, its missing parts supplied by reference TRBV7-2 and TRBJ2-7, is GAGVSQSPSNKVTEKGKDVELRCDPISGHTALYWYRQSLGQGLEFLIYFQGNSAPDKSGLPSDRFSAERTGGSVSTLTIQRTQQEDSAVYLCASSLEPGGTYEQYFGPGTRLTVT.

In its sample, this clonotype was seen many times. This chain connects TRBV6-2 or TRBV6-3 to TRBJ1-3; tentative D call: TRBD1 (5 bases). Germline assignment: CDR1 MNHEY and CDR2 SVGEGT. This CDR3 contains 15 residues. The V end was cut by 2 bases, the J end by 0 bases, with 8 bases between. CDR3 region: CASSYGTHSGNTIYF. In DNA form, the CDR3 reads TGTGCCAGCAGTTACGGGACGCACTCTGGAAACACCATATATTTT.

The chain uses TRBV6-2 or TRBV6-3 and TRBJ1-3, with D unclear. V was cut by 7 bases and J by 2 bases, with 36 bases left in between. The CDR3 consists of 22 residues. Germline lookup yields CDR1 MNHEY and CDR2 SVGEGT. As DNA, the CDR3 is TGTGCCAGCATCCCGCGAAGGCTTCTTGTAGGAACCCTAGCTACGGCTGGAAACACCATATATTTT. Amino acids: CASIPRRLLVGTLATAGNTIYF.

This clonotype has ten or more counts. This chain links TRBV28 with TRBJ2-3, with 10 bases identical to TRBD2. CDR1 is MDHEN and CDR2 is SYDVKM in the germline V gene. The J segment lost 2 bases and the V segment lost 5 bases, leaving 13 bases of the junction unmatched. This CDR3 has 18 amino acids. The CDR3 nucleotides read TGTGCCAGCAGTCCCCTAAGCGTAGCGGGAGGCGTCACAGATACGCAGTATTTT. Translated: CASSPLSVAGGVTDTQYF.

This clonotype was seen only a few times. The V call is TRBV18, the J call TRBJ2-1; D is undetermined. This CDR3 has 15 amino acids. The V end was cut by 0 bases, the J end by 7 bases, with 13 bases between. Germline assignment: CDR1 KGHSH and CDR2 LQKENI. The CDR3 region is CASSPPSMTGNEQFF. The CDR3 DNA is TGTGCCAGCTCACCACCGTCTATGACCGGGAATGAGCAGTTCTTC.

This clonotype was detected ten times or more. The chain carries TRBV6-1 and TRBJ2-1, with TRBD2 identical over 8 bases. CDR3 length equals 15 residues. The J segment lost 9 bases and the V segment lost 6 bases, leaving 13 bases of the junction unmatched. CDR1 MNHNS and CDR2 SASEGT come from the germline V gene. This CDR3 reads CASSPGTRGVGEQFF. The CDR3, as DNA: TGTGCCAGCAGCCCCGGGACTAGGGGGGTGGGTGAGCAGTTCTTC.

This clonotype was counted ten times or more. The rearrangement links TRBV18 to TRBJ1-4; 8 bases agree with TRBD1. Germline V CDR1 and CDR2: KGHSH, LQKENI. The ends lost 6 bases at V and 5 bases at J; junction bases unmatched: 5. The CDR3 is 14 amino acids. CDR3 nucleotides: TGTGCCAGCTCTCCGCGGACAGGGAATGAAAAACTGTTTTTT. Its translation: CASSPRTGNEKLFF. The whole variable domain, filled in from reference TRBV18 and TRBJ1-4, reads NAGVMQNPRHLVRRRGQEARLRCSPMKGHSHVYWYRQLPEEGLKFMVYLQKENIIDESGMPKERFSAEFPKEGPSILRIQQVVRGDSAAYFCASSPRTGNEKLFFGSGTQLSVL.

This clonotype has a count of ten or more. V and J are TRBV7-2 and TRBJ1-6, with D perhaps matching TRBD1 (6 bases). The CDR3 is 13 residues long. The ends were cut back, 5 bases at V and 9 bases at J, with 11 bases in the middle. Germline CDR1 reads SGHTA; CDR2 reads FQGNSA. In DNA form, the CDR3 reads TGTGCCAGCAGCGGGGACACAGGTTCACCCCTCCACTTT. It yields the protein CASSGDTGSPLHF.

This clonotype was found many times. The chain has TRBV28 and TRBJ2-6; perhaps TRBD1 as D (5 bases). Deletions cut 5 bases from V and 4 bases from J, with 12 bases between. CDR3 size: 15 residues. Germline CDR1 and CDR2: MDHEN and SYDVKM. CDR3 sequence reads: CASSRQGAGANVLTF. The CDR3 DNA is TGTGCCAGCAGTAGGCAGGGTGCAGGGGCCAACGTCCTGACTTTC.

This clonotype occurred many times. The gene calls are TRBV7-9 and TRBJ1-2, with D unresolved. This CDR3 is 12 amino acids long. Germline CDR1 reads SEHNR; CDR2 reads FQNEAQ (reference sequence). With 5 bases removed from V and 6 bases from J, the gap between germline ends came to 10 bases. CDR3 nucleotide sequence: TGTGCCAGCAGCATTGGAGTGAATGGCTACACCTTC. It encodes CASSIGVNGYTF.

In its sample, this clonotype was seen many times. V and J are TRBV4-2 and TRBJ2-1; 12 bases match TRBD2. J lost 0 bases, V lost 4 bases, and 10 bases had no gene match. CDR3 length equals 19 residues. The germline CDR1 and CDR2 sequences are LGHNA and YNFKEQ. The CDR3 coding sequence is TGTGCCAGCAGCCGAGAACTAGCGGGAGGTACTAACTCCTACAATGAGCAGTTCTTC. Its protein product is CASSRELAGGTNSYNEQFF.

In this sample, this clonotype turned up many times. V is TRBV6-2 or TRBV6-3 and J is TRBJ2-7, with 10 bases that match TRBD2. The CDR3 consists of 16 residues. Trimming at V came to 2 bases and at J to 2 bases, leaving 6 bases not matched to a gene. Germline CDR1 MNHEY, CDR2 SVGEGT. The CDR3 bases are TGTGCCAGCAGTTACCTAACTAGCGGGGTTACCTACGAGCAGTACTTC. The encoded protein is CASSYLTSGVTYEQYF.

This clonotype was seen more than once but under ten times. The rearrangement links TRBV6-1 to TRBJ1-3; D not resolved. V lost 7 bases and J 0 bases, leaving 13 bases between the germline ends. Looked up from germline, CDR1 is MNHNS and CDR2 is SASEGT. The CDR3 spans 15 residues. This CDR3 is CASTTGVTSGNTIYF. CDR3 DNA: TGTGCCAGCACAACCGGGGTTACCTCTGGAAACACCATATATTTT.

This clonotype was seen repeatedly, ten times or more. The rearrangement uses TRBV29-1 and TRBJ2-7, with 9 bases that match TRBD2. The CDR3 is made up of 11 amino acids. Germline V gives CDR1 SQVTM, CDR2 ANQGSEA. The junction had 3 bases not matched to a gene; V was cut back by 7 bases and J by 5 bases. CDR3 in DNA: TGCAGCGCCAGGACTAGCGACGAGCAGTACTTC. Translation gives CSARTSDEQYF.

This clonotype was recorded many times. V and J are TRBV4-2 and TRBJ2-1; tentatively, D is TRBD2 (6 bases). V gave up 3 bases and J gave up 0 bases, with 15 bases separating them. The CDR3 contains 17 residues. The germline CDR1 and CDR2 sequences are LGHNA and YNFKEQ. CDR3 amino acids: CASSQEPYGSSYNEQFF. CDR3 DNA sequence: TGTGCCAGCAGCCAGGAACCGTACGGGAGCTCCTACAATGAGCAGTTCTTC.

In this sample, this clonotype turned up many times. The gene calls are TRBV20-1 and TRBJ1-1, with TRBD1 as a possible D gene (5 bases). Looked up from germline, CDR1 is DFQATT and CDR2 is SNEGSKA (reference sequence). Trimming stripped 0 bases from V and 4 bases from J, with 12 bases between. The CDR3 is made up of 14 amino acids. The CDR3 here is CSARDGGVPTEAFF. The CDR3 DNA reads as TGCAGTGCTAGAGATGGGGGGGTTCCCACTGAAGCTTTCTTT.

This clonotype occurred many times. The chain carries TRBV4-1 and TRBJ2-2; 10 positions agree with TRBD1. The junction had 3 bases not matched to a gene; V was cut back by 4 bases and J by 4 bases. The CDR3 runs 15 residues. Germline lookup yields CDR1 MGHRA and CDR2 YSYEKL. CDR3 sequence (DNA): TGCGCCAGCAGCCCACGGACAGGGGGCACCGGGGAGCTGTTTTTT. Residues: CASSPRTGGTGELFF.

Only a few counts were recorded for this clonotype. This CDR3 is CARSCLTGELFF. As DNA, the CDR3 is TGTGCCAGAAGTTGCCTTACCGGGGAGCTGTTTTTT. This chain uses TRBV5-3 with TRBJ2-2; D not certain. TRBV5-3 is treated as an ORF (open reading frame) with a function not yet certain. V lost 5 bases and J lost 5, with 7 bases in between. There are 12 residues in the CDR3.

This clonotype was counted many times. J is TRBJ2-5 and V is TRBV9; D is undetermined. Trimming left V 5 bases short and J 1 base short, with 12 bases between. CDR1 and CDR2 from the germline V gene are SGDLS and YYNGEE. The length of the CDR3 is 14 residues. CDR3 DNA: TGTGCCAGCAGTGAAAGACGGACCCAAGAGACCCAGTACTTC. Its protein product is CASSERRTQETQYF.

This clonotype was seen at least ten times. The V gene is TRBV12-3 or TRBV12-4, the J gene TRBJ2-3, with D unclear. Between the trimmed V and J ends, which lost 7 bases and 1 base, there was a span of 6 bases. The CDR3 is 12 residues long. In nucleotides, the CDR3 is TGTGCCAGCACCTCGGGCACAGATACGCAGTATTTT. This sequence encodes CASTSGTDTQYF.

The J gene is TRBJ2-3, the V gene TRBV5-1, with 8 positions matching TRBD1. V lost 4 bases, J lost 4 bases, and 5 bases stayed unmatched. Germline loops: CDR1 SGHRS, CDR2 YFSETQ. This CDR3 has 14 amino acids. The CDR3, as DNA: TGCGCCAGCAGCCGCGACAGGGGCGCAGATACGCAGTATTTT. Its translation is CASSRDRGADTQYF.

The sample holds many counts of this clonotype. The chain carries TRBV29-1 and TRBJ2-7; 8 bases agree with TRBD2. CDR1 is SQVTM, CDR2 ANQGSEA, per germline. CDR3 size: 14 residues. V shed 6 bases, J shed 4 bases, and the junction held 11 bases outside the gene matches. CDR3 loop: CSVKQGLGGYEQYF. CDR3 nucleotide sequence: TGCAGCGTGAAACAGGGACTAGGGGGATACGAGCAGTACTTC.

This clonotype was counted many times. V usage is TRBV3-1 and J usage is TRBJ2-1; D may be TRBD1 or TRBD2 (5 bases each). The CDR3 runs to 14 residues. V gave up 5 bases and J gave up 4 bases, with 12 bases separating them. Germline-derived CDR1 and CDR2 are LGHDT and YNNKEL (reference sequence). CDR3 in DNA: TGTGCCAGCAGCTACCGGGACGGATACAATGAGCAGTTCTTC. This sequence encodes CASSYRDGYNEQFF.